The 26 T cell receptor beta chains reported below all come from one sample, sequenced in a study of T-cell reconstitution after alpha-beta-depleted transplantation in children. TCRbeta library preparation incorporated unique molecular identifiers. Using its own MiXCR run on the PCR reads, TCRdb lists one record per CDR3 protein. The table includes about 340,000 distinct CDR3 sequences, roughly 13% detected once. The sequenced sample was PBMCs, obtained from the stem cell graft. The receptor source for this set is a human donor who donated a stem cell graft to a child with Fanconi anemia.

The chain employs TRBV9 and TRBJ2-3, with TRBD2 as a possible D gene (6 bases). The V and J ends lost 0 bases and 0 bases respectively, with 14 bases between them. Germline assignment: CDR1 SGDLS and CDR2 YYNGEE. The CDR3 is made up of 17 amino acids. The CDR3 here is CASSVVGSGTSTDTQYF. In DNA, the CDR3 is TGTGCCAGCAGCGTAGTGGGTAGCGGAACTAGCACAGATACGCAGTATTTT.

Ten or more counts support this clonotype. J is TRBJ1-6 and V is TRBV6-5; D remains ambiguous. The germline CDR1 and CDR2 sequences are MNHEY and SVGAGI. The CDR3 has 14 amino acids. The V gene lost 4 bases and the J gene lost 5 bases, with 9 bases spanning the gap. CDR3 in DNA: TGTGCCAGCAGTTCAGCACCGGATAATTCACCCCTCCACTTT. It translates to CASSSAPDNSPLHF.

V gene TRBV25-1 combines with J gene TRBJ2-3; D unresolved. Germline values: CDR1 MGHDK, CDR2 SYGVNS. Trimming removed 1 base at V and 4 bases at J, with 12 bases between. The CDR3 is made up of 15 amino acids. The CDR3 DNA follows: TGTGCCAGCAGTGAATTTAAGGCTACTGCAGATACGCAGTATTTT. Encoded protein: CASSEFKATADTQYF. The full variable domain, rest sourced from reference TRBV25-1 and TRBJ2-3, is EADIYQTPRYLVIGTGKKITLECSQTMGHDKMYWYQQDPGMELHLIHYSYGVNSTEKGDLSSESTVSRIRTEHFPLTLESARPSHTSQYLCASSEFKATADTQYFGPGTRLTVL.

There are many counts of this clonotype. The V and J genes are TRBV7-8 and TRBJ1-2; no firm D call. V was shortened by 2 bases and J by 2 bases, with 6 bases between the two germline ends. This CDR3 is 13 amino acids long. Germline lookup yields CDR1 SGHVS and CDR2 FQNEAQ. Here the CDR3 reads CASSLLENYGYTF. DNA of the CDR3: TGTGCCAGCAGCTTACTGGAGAACTATGGCTACACCTTC.

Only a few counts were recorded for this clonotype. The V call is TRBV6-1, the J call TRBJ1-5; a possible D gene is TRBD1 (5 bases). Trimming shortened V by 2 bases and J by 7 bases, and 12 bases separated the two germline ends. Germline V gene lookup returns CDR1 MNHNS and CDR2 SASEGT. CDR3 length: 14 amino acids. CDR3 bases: TGTGCCAGCAGTGAAATGTGGGGCCCACAGCCCCAGCATTTT. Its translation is CASSEMWGPQPQHF.

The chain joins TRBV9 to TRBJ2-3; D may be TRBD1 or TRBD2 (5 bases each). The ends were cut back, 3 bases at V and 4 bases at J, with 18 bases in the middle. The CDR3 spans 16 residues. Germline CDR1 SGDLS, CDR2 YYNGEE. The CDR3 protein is CASSARGDLFADTQYF. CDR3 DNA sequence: TGTGCCAGCAGCGCGCGAGGGGACCTTTTCGCAGATACGCAGTATTTT.

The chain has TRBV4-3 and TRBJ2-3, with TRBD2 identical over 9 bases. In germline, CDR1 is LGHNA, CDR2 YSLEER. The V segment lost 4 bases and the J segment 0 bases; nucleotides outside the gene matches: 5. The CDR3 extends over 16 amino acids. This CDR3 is CASSLGLATSTDTQYF. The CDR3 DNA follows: TGCGCCAGCAGCCTGGGACTAGCTACTAGCACAGATACGCAGTATTTT.

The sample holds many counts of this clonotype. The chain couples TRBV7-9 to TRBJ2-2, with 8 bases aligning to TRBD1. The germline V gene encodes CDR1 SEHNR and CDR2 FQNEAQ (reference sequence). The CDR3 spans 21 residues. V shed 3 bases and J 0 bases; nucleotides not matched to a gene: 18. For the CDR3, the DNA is TGTGCCAGCAGCTTCTTTCGAAATCAAGTCTGGACAGGGCCGAACACCGGGGAGCTGTTTTTT. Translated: CASSFFRNQVWTGPNTGELFF.

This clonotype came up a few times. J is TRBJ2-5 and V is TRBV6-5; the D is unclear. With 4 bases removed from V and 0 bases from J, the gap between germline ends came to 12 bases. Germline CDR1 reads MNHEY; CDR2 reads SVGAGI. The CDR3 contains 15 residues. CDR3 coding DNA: TGTGCCAGCAGTTTTGCGACAAGATACCAAGAGACCCAGTACTTC. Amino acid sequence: CASSFATRYQETQYF.

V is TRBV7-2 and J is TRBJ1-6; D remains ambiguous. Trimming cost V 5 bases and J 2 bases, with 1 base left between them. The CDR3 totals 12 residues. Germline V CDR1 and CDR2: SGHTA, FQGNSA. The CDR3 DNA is TGTGCCAGCAGCGCCTATAATTCACCCCTCCACTTT. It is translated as CASSAYNSPLHF.

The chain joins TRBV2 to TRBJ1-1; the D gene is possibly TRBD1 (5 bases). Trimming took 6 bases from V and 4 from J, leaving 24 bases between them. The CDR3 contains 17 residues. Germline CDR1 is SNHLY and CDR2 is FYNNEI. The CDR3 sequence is CASSTNTGTTLRTEAFF. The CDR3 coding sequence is TGTGCCAGCAGCACTAATACCGGGACCACCCTTCGCACTGAAGCTTTCTTT.

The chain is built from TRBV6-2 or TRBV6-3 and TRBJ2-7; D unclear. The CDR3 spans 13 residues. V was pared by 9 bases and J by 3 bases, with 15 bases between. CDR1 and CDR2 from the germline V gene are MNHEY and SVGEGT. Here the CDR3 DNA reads TGTGCCAGTACACCCAGCGAAAACTACGAGCAGTACTTC. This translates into CASTPSENYEQYF.

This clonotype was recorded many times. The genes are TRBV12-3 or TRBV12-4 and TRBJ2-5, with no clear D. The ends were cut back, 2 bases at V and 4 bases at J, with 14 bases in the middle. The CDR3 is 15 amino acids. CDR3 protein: CASSLNSISSETQYF. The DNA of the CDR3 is TGTGCCAGCAGTTTAAACTCTATAAGTTCAGAGACCCAGTACTTC.

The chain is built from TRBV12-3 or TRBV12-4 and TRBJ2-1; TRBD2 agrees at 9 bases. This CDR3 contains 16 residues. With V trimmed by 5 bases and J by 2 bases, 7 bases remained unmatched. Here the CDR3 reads CASSRLAGATYNEQFF. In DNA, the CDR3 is TGTGCCAGCAGTAGATTAGCGGGGGCTACCTACAATGAGCAGTTCTTC.

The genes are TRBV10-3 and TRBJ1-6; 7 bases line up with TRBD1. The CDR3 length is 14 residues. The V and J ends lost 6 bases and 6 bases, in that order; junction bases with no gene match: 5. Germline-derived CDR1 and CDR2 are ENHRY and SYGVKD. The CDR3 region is CAIRGGQTNSPLHF. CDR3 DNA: TGTGCCATCAGGGGGGGACAGACTAATTCACCCCTCCACTTT.

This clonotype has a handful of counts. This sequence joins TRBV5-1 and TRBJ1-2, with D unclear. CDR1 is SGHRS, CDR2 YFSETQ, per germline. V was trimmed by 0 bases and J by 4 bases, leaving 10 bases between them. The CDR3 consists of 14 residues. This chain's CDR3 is CASSLERGSYGYTF. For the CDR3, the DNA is TGCGCCAGCAGCTTGGAGCGGGGTAGCTATGGCTACACCTTC.

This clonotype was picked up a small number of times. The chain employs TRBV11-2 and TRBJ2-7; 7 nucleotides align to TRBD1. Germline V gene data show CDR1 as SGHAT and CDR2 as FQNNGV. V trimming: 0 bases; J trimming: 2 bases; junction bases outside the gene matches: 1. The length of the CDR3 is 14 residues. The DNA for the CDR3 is TGTGCCAGCAGCTTAGATGGGACAGCCTACGAGCAGTACTTC. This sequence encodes CASSLDGTAYEQYF. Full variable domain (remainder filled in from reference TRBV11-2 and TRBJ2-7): EAGVAQSPRYKIIEKRQSVAFWCNPISGHATLYWYQQILGQGPKLLIQFQNNGVVDDSQLPKDRFSAERLKGVDSTLKIQPAKLEDSAVYLCASSLDGTAYEQYFGPGTRLTVT.

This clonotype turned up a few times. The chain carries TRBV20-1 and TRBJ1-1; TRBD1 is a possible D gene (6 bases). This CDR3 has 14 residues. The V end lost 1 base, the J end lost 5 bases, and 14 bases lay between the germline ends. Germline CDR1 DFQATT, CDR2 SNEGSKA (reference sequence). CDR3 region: CSARGTDSLTEAFF. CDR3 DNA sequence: TGCAGTGCTAGAGGGACAGATAGTTTGACTGAAGCTTTCTTT.

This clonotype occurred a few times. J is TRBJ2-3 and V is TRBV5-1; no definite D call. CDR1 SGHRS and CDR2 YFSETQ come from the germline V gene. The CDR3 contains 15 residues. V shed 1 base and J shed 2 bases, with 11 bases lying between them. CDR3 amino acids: CASSLNVPTTDTQYF. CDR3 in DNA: TGCGCCAGCAGCTTGAACGTCCCCACCACAGATACGCAGTATTTT. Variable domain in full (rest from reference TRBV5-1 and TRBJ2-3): KAGVTQTPRYLIKTRGQQVTLSCSPISGHRSVSWYQQTPGQGLQFLFEYFSETQRNKGNFPGRFSGRQFSNSRSEMNVSTLELGDSALYLCASSLNVPTTDTQYFGPGTRLTVL.

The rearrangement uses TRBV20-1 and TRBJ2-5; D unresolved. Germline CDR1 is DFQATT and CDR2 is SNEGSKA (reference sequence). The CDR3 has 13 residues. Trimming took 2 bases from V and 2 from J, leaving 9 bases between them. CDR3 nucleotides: TGCAGTGCTAGAAAGGGCAGGCAAGAGACCCAGTACTTC. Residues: CSARKGRQETQYF.

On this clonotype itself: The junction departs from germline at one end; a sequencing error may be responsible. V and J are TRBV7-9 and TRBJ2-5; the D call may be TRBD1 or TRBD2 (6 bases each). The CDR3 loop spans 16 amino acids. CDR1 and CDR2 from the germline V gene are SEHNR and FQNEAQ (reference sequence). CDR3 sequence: CDSSQRKGGPQETQYF. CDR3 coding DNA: TGTGACAGCAGCCAAAGGAAGGGGGGACCCCAAGAGACCCAGTACTTC.

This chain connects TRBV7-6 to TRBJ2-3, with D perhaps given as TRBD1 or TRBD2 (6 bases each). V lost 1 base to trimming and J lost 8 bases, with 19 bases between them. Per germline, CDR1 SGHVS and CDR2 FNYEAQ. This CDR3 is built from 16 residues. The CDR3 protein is CASSLEGGNSEVTQYF. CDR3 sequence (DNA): TGTGCCAGCAGCTTAGAGGGGGGAAACAGCGAGGTTACGCAGTATTTT.

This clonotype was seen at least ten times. The CDR3 nucleotides read TGCGCCAGCAGCCAAGTCCAGGGAAGTGGCTACACCTTC. This sequence encodes CASSQVQGSGYTF. J is TRBJ1-2 and V is TRBV4-3, with D maybe TRBD1 (5 bases). Trimming pared 1 base from V and 7 bases from J, leaving 10 bases between. Germline V gene sequence: CDR1 LGHNA, CDR2 YSLEER. This CDR3 comprises 13 residues.

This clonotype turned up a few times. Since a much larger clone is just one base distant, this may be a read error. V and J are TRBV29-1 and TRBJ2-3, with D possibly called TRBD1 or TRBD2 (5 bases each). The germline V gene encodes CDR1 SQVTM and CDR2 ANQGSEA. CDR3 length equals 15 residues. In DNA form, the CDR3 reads TGCTGCGTTGAGGGGACGCCGTCGGGCACAGATACGCAGTATTTT. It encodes CCVEGTPSGTDTQYF.

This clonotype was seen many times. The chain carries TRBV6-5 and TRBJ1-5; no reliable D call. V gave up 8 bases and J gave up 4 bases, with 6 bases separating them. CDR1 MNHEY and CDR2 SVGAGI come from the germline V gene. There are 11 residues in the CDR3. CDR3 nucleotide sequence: TGTGCCAGCGGCTTAAATCAGCCCCAGCATTTT. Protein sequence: CASGLNQPQHF.

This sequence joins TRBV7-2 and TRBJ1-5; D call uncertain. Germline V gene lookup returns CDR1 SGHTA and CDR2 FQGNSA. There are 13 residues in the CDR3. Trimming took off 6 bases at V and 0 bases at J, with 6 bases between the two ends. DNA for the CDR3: TGTGCCAGCAGTTGGTTTAGCAATCAGCCCCAGCATTTT. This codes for CASSWFSNQPQHF. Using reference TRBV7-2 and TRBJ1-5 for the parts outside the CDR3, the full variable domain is GAGVSQSPSNKVTEKGKDVELRCDPISGHTALYWYRQSLGQGLEFLIYFQGNSAPDKSGLPSDRFSAERTGGSVSTLTIQRTQQEDSAVYLCASSWFSNQPQHFGDGTRLSIL.